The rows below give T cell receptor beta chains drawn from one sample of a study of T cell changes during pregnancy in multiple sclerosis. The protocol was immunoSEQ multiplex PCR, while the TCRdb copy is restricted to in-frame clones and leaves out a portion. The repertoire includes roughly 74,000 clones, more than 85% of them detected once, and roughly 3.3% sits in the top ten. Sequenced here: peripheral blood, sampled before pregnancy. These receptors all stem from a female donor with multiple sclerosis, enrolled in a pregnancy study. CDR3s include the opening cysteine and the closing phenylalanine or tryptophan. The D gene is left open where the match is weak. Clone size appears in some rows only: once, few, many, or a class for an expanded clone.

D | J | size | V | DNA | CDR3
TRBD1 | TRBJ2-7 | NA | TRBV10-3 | TGTGCCACAGGGCCGACAGGGTTCCACGAGCAGTACTTC | CATGPTGFHEQYF
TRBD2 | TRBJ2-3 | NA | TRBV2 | TGTGCCAGCAGTGGTAGCGGGGTTTCGACAGATACGCAGTATTTT | CASSGSGVSTDTQYF
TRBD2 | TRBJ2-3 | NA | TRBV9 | TGTGCCAGCAGCGTAGGAGGACTAGCAACAGATACGCAGTATTTT | CASSVGGLATDTQYF
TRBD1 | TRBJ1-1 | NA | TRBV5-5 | TGTGCCAGCAGCTTAATACCGGGACAGAGGAACACTGAAGCTTTCTTT | CASSLIPGQRNTEAFF
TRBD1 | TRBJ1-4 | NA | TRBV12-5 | TGTGCTAGTGGTTTCGTGACAGGGAACCATAATGAAAAACTGTTTTTT | CASGFVTGNHNEKLFF
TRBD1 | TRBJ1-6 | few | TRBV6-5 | TGTGCCAGCAGTTACACAGGACAGGGGGCTGGTTCACCCCTCCACTTT | CASSYTGQGAGSPLHF
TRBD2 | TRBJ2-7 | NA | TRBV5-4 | TGTGCCAGCAGCTTGAGGCCAGCGGGGCACTCCTACGAGCAGTACTTC | CASSLRPAGHSYEQYF
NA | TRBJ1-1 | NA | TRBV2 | TGTGCCAGCAGTGGACAGTGGAACACTGAAGCTTTCTTT | CASSGQWNTEAFF
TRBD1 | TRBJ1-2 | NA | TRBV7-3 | TGTGCCAGCAGCTTAAACGCAGGGGGTCTTGGCTACACCTTC | CASSLNAGGLGYTF
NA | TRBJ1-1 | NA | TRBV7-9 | TGTGCCAGCAGCTTAGACCGAGACACTGAAGCTTTCTTT | CASSLDRDTEAFF
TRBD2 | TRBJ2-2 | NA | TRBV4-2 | TGTGCCAGCAGCCACCCCCCTGTGGGACTAGCGGGGGCCGCGAACACCGGGGAGCTGTTTTTT | CASSHPPVGLAGAANTGELFF
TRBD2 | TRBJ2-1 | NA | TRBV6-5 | TGTGCCAGCAGATCTCTAGCGGGAGGTTACAATGAGCAGTTCTTC | CASRSLAGGYNEQFF
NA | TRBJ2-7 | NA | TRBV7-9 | TGTGCCAGCAGCTCCTCTCACGAGCAGTACTTC | CASSSSHEQYF
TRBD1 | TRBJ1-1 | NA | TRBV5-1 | TGCGCCAGCAGCCCCTTACCCCAGGGGGGGAACACTGAAGCTTTCTTT | CASSPLPQGGNTEAFF
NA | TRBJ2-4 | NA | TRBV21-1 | TGTGCCAGCAGCAGCCCGGGACAGCCCACCAAAAACATTCAGTACTTC | CASSSPGQPTKNIQYF
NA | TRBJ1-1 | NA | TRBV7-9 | TGTGCCAGCAGCTTATATGTAAACACTGAAGCTTTCTTT | CASSLYVNTEAFF
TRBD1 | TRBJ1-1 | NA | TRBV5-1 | TGCGCCAGCAGCTTGACAGGGGGCAACACTGAAGCTTTCTTT | CASSLTGGNTEAFF
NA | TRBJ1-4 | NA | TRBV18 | TGTGCCAGCTCACCATATGGGTCGGCAGGGGCCGGGAAAAATGAAAAACTGTTTTTT | CASSPYGSAGAGKNEKLFF
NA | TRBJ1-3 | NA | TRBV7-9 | TGTGCCAGCAGACACACCCGGGAAAGCTCTGGAAACACCATATATTTT | CASRHTRESSGNTIYF
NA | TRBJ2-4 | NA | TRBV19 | TGTGCCAGTAGTATAGGGACAGACTTAGCCAAAAACATTCAGTACTTC | CASSIGTDLAKNIQYF
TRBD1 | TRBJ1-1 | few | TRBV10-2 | TGCGCCAGCAGTGGACAGGGGAACACTGAAGCTTTCTTT | CASSGQGNTEAFF
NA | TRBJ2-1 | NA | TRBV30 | TGTGCCTGCCCTCATGGGCGTAGCTACAATGAGCAGTTCTTC | CACPHGRSYNEQFF
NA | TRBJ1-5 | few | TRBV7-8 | TGTGCCAGCAGCTTAGCGCAGGGCGTGGATCAGCCCCAGCATTTT | CASSLAQGVDQPQHF